This T cell receptor beta chain was found in a study of cytotoxic CD8 clonotypes in ibrutinib-treated CLL. Study-wide context: Timing of response sample collection was a median roughly twelve months after treatment start, with a range of 6 to 36.

Whole-study findings and limits: Treatment saw public clonotypes, which were uncommon, either contract or stay stable. At ibrutinib response, clonality increased, and at progression it declined back toward baseline.

Of note for this clone: Antigen specificity is unknown.

Frozen PBMC stocks contributed around 1.9 micrograms of genomic DNA to the TCR beta libraries. Generated by immunoSEQ multiplex PCR, the TCRdb table keeps only in-frame clones and is missing some. There are some 290,000 clones in the sample; more than 65% occur only once, and 5% to 7% lies in the top ten. CDR3 length equals 13 residues. The ends were cut back, 4 bases at V and 0 bases at J, with 2 bases in the middle. CDR1 and CDR2 (germline): SGHDT, YYEEEE. The source material was PBMCs, sampled before ibrutinib treatment. The clonotype was recovered from a human donor with chronic lymphocytic leukemia. The chain employs TRBV5-6 and TRBJ2-6; D call uncertain. The CDR3 region is CASSISGANVLTF. The CDR3 nucleotides read TGTGCCAGCAGCATCTCTGGGGCCAACGTCCTGACTTTC.